This T cell receptor beta chain was sequenced during a study of blood T cell repertoires in COVID-19. In the study overall: Samples of COVID-19 (acute and convalescent) were obtained from the United States, Italy and Spain. The analysed material was cDNA or gDNA that came from T cells, B-cell-depleted T cells, or PBMCs.

How the authors handled the data: The assay estimated nucleated cells by amplifying reference gene primers. The table came from immunoSEQ multiplex PCR; TCRdb's copy has only in-frame clones and leaves some out. From that table come the V and J calls and clone size; the DNA was used to work out D and trimming. The table includes about 40,000 clones, over 70% detected once. The CDR3 sequence is 13 residues long. V lost 4 bases, J lost 4 bases, and 8 bases lay in between. Looked up from germline, CDR1 is SNHLY and CDR2 is FYNNEI. The specimen sequenced was peripheral blood. This clonotype was sampled from a woman between 65 and 79 years old with acute or convalescent COVID-19. The rearrangement uses TRBV2 and TRBJ1-5, with D perhaps matching TRBD1 (6 bases). Written as DNA, the CDR3 is TGTGCCAGCAGTGTACAGGGAAATCAGCCCCAGCATTTT. The encoded protein is CASSVQGNQPQHF. The full variable domain, with the rest looked up from reference TRBV2 and TRBJ1-5, is EPEVTQTPSHQVTQMGQEVILRCVPISNHLYFYWYRQILGQKVEFLVSFYNNEISEKSEIFDDQFSVERPDGSNFTLKIRSTKLEDSAMYFCASSVQGNQPQHFGDGTRLSIL.